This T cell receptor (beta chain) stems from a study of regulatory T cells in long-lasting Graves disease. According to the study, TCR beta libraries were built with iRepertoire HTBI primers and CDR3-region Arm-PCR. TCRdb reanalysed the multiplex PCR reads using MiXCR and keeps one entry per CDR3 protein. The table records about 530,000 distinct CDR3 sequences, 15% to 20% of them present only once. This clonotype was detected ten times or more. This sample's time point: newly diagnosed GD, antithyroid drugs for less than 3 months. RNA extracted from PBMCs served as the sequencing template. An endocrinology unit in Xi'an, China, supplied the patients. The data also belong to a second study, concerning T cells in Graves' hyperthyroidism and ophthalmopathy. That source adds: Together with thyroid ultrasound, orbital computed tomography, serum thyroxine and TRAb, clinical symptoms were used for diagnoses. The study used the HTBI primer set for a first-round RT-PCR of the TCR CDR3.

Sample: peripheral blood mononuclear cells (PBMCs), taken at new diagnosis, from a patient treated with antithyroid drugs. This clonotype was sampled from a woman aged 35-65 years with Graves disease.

For the CDR3, the DNA is TGTGCCTGGAGTCCGGGGACATCGGGTGAAAAACTGTTTTTT. Translated, it gives CAWSPGTSGEKLFF. V and J are TRBV30 and TRBJ1-4; perhaps TRBD1 as D (6 bases). This CDR3 is 14 amino acids long. The germline V and J ends were trimmed by 2 bases and 7 bases, with 14 bases remaining between them. Germline CDR1 and CDR2: GTSNPN and SVGIG (reference sequence). The whole variable domain, remainder taken from reference TRBV30 and TRBJ1-4, is SQTIHQWPATLVQPVGSPLSLECTVEGTSNPNLYWYRQAAGRGLQLLFYSVGIGQISSEVPQNLSASRPQDRQFILSSKKLLLSDSGFYLCAWSPGTSGEKLFFGSGTQLSVL.